These T cell receptor beta chains were read from a single sample in a study of blood T cell repertoires in COVID-19. The data were produced by immunoSEQ multiplex PCR, yet TCRdb's version contains in-frame clones alone and is incomplete. The sample lists 70,000 or so clones; around 80% were seen once. The specimen sequenced was peripheral blood. The origin of the receptors is a man older than 75 with active or convalescent COVID-19. Each CDR3 is given with its conserved first and last residue. A D gene is named only where the DNA matches it firmly. Not every row has a clone size; where given, it reads once, few, many or a size class.

clone_size | j_call | v_call | d_call | cdr3_nt | cdr3_aa
- | TRBJ1-1 | TRBV6-5 | - | TGTGCCAGCAGTTATTCAGGGGTAGGGACTGAAGCTTTCTTT | CASSYSGVGTEAFF
- | TRBJ2-1 | TRBV19 | - | TGTGCCAGTATAAGGGGGGGGGCCGATCGTGAGCAGTTCTTC | CASIRGGADREQFF
few | TRBJ2-2 | TRBV19 | - | TGTGCCAGTCACAAAGGGGGGAACACCGGGGAGCTGTTTTTT | CASHKGGNTGELFF
- | TRBJ1-2 | TRBV25-1 | - | TGTGCCAGCAGTGAATTTGGCGGATACTATGGCTACACCTTC | CASSEFGGYYGYTF
- | TRBJ2-7 | TRBV3-1/TRBV3-2 | TRBD1 | TGTGCCAGCAGCCAAGTCGGGACAGGGATCTACGAGCAGTACTTC | CASSQVGTGIYEQYF
- | TRBJ2-2 | TRBV6-5 | - | TGTGCCAGCAGTATCCTGACTGCCTCGGAGCTGTTTTTT | CASSILTASELFF
- | TRBJ1-1 | TRBV19 | TRBD1 | TGTGCCAGTAGTGTTGGACAGGGAGTGAACACTGAAGCTTTCTTT | CASSVGQGVNTEAFF
- | TRBJ2-5 | TRBV5-1 | - | TGCGCCAGCAGCTTTTTTATAGGGAGTCAAGAGACCCAGTACTTC | CASSFFIGSQETQYF
- | TRBJ1-5 | TRBV2 | TRBD1 | TGTGCCAGCAGCCGACAGGGCCGTAATCAGCCCCAGCATTTT | CASSRQGRNQPQHF
- | TRBJ2-7 | TRBV29-1 | - | TGCAGCGTTTGTTTCGTTTCCTACGAGCAGTACTTC | CSVCFVSYEQYF
- | TRBJ2-5 | TRBV15 | - | TGTGCCACCAGCAGAGAAAACACGTCGTACCTGCAAGAGACCCAGTACTTC | CATSRENTSYLQETQYF
- | TRBJ2-2 | TRBV7-2 | TRBD2 | TGTGCCAGCAGCCAAACTAGCGGGTCGAACACCGGGGAGCTGTTTTTT | CASSQTSGSNTGELFF
- | TRBJ2-7 | TRBV9 | TRBD2 | TGTGCCAGCAGCGTAGCTAGCGGGACCTACGAGCAGTACTTC | CASSVASGTYEQYF